This TCR beta chain was sequenced for a study of vaccination effects on CD4 cells after COVID-19. Repertoires were generated with immunoSEQ multiplex PCR, while TCRdb's copy carries only in-frame clones and drops some. Of about 58,000 clones listed, 65% to 80% are singletons. CDR3 size: 15 residues. Germline V gene lookup returns CDR1 SNHLY and CDR2 FYNNEI. The V gene lost 4 bases and the J gene lost 7 bases, with 18 bases spanning the gap. Findings of the study overall: There was only 1 of 255 vaccine-induced clones in healthy vaccinees that cross-reacted with common cold coronaviruses.

To note about this clone: Its antigen is unknown.

Researchers isolated CD4+ T cells once 9 to 11 days of culture had elapsed. Half-medium exchanges with IL-2 medium took place on days 3 and 7. This clonotype was obtained from a human donor who received a COVID-19 vaccine. The chain employs TRBV2 and TRBJ2-3; D uncertain. The specimen comprised CD4+ T cells from PBMCs cultured without peptide, sampled before COVID-19 vaccination. As DNA, the CDR3 is TGTGCCAGCAGTGTTATAGCATTGGGCCCAAATACGCAGTATTTT. Its translation is CASSVIALGPNTQYF.